This T cell receptor beta chain was profiled in a study of a mutant IDH1 vaccine in newly diagnosed glioma. Turning to the study itself: There were roughly 62% males and roughly 40% females among treated patients, whose mean age was about 40 years.

Per the germline V gene, CDR1 is SNHLY and CDR2 is FYNNEI. V was shortened by 3 bases and J by 3 bases, with 5 bases between the two germline ends. CDR3 length: 12 amino acids. With respect to this clone: The antigen is not known.

Time point reported: week 5, during vaccination. Vaccination used 300 ug of mutant IDH1 20-mer peptide per dose, with topical imiquimod. Method: immunoSEQ multiplex PCR; TCRdb's copy keeps in-frame clones and lacks some. This sample has approximately 80,000 clones, with more than 85% found just once. The chain has TRBV2 and TRBJ1-1; a possible D gene is TRBD1 (5 bases). Sequencing was performed on PBMCs, taken from a glioma patient whose treatment included an IDH1 peptide vaccine. This receptor was identified in a woman in her fifties or sixties with glioma. CDR3 nucleotide sequence: TGTGCCAGCAGTGACAGGGACACTGAAGCTTTCTTT. It codes for CASSDRDTEAFF.